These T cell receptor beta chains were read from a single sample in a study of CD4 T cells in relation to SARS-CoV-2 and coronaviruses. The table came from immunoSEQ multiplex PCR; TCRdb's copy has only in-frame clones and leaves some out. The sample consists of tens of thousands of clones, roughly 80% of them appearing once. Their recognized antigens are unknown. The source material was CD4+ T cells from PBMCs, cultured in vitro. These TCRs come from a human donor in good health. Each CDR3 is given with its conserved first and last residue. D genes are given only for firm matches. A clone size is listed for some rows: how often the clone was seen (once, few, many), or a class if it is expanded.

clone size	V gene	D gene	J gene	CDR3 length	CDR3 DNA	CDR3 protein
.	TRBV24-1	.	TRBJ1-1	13	TGTGCCACCAGTGACTCTACCATAGTTGGAGCTTTCTTT	CATSDSTIVGAFF
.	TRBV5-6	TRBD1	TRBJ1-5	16	TGTGCCAGCAGCGCCAGACAGGGGGCGTGGGAACAGCCCCAGCATTTT	CASSARQGAWEQPQHF
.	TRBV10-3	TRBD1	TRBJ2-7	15	TGTGCCATCAGTCGCCCCGGGACAGATTCCTACGAGCAGTACTTC	CAISRPGTDSYEQYF
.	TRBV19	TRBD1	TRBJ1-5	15	TGTGCCAGTACTAGACAGGGGGGACCTTATCAGCCCCAGCATTTT	CASTRQGGPYQPQHF
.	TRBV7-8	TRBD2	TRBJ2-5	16	TGTGCCAGCAGCCTCACGGGAGGGACTTCTGAAGAGACCCAGTACTTC	CASSLTGGTSEETQYF
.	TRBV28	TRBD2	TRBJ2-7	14	TGTGCCAGCAGTTTGTCGCGGGGGGCCTACGAGCAGTACTTC	CASSLSRGAYEQYF
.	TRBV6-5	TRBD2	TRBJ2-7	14	TGTGCCAGCCAAGGACTAGCGGGATCCTACGAGCAGTACTTC	CASQGLAGSYEQYF
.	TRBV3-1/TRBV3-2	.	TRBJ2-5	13	TGTGCCAGCAGCCTACGGGGCCAAGAGACCCAGTACTTC	CASSLRGQETQYF
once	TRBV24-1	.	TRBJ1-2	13	TGTGCCACCAGTGGGGGGACGGTGGATGGCTACACCTTC	CATSGGTVDGYTF
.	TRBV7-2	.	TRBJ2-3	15	TGTGCCAGCAGCCTAAACTACCTGAGCACAGATACGCAGTATTTT	CASSLNYLSTDTQYF
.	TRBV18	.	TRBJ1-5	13	TGTGCCAGCTCAACCGGCGGGAGTCAGCCCCAGCATTTT	CASSTGGSQPQHF
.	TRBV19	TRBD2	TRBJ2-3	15	TGTGCCAGTAGTTTACGGACTAGCGGGGCAGATACGCAGTATTTT	CASSLRTSGADTQYF
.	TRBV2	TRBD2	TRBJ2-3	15	TGTGCCAGCATTAGACTAGCGGGAGGGGGAGATACGCAGTATTTT	CASIRLAGGGDTQYF
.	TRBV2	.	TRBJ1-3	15	TGTGCCAGCAGTCCAGCTGGAAGCTCTGGAAACACCATATATTTT	CASSPAGSSGNTIYF
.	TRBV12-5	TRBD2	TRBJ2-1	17	TGTGCTAGTGGTTTGGTACGAGGAGCGGGGGGGGGTAATGAGCAGTTCTTC	CASGLVRGAGGGNEQFF
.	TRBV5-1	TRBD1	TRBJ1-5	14	TGCGCCAGCAGCTTGACAGGGGGCAATCAGCCCCAGCATTTT	CASSLTGGNQPQHF
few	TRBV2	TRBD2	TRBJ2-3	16	TGTGCCAGCAGGCTCTCTAGCGGGAGTAGCACAGATACGCAGTATTTT	CASRLSSGSSTDTQYF
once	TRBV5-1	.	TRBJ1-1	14	TGCGCCAGCAGCTTGGAGTACAAGAACACTGAAGCTTTCTTT	CASSLEYKNTEAFF
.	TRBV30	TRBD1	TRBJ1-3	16	TGTGCCTGGAGCCCAACAGGGGCCCTCTCTGGAAACACCATATATTTT	CAWSPTGALSGNTIYF
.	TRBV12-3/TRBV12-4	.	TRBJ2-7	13	TGTGCCAGCAGTTCGAGCAGTTCCTACGAGCAGTACTTC	CASSSSSSYEQYF
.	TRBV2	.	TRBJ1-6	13	TGTGCCAGCAGTGTCGGCTATAATTCACCCCTCCACTTT	CASSVGYNSPLHF
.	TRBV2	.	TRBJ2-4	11	TGTGCCATCAACAGGGGAGGCCTTCCGTACTTC	CAINRGGLPYF
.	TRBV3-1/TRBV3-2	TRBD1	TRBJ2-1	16	TGTGCCAGCAGCCTAGGGGACAGGAGCTCCTACAATGAGCAGTTCTTC	CASSLGDRSSYNEQFF
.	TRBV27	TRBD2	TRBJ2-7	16	TGTGCCAGCAGTTGGGATAGCGGGAGGGCCCCCTACGAGCAGTACTTC	CASSWDSGRAPYEQYF
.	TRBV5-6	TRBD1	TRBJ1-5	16	TGTGCCAGCAGCCAGACTGGGGGGACAGGCAATCAGCCCCAGCATTTT	CASSQTGGTGNQPQHF
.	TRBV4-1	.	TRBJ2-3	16	TGCGCCAGCAGCCAATGGACGACGGGAACGGCAGATACGCAGTATTTT	CASSQWTTGTADTQYF
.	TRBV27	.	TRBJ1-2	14	TGTGCCAGCAGTTTATCCGCAGGGTATACTGGCTACACCTTC	CASSLSAGYTGYTF
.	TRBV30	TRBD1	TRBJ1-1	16	TGTGCCTGGAGTGTAGTGGGGACAGGGTTTTTCACTGAAGCTTTCTTT	CAWSVVGTGFFTEAFF
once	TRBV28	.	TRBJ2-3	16	TGTGCCAGCAGTTTTGGATCCGGGCTCCGAGGGGATACGCAGTATTTT	CASSFGSGLRGDTQYF
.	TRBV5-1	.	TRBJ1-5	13	TGCGCCAGCAGCTTGGGAGTGGCCCAGCCCCAGCATTTT	CASSLGVAQPQHF
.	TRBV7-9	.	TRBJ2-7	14	TGTGCCAGCAGCTTAGCAGCTATTTCCTACGAGCAGTACTTC	CASSLAAISYEQYF
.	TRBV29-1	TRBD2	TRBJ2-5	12	TGCAGCGTTTTGGGAGGGGCGGAGACCCAGTACTTC	CSVLGGAETQYF
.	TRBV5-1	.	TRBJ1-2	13	TGCGCCAGCAGAGTTGGCTCAAGTAGTGGCTACACCTTC	CASRVGSSSGYTF
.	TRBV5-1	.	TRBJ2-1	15	TGCGCCAGCAGCTTGGAGGCGCGCTCCTACAATGAGCAGTTCTTC	CASSLEARSYNEQFF
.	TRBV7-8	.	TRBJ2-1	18	TGTGCCAGCACCGAACAGTGGCAGGTTGCGTTGGGTTCCGATGAGCAGTTCTTC	CASTEQWQVALGSDEQFF
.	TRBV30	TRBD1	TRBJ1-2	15	TGTGCCTGGAGTGAGGGGACAGAAACTCTCTATGGCTACACCTTC	CAWSEGTETLYGYTF